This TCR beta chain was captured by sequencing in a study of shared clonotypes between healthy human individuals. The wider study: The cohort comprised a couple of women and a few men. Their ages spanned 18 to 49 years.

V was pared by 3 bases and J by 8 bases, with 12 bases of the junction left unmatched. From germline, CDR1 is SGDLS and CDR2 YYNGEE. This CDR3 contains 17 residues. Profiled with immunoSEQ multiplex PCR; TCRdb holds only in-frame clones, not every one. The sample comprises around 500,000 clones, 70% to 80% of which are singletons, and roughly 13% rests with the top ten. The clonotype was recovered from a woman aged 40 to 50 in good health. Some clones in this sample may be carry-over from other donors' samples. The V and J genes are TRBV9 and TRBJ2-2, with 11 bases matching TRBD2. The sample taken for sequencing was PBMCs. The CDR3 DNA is TGTGCCAGCAGCGGAACCGGGACTAGCGGCCCTATGGGGGAGCTGTTTTTT. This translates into CASSGTGTSGPMGELFF.